This TCR beta chain is drawn from a study of blood T cell repertoires in COVID-19. Using immunoSEQ multiplex PCR, the repertoire was profiled, and TCRdb retains in-frame clones only, with some absent. The profile shows approximately 240,000 clones, 87% of them singletons. CDR1 SQVTM and CDR2 ANQGSEA come from the germline V gene. The CDR3 has 14 residues. V shed 6 bases, J shed 4 bases, and the junction held 9 bases outside the gene matches. This chain uses TRBV29-1 with TRBJ2-3; TRBD2 matches at 8 bases. Input material: PBMCs or T cells enriched from blood (not recorded which). The source is a woman under 40 with acute COVID-19. In nucleotides, the CDR3 is TGCAGCGTCTCTAGCGGGTCCCGGGCAGATACGCAGTATTTT. This translates into CSVSSGSRADTQYF.